Listed below are T cell receptor beta chains from one sample, sequenced in a study of cytomegalovirus exposure and HLA in healthy donors. TCRdb's table, derived via immunoSEQ multiplex PCR, lists solely in-frame clones and lacks some. The table lists about 150,000 clones, 70% to 90% of them singletons. Source material: PBMCs. All receptors come from a woman between 40 and 50 years old in good health and CMV-seronegative. Both conserved end residues are part of each CDR3. A D gene is named only where the DNA matches it firmly. Clone size appears in some rows only: once, few, many, or a class for an expanded clone.

v_call	j_call	d_call	clone_size	cdr3_aa	cdr3_nt
TRBV6-1	TRBJ2-7	TRBD2	-	CASSERTSGGSSYEQYF	TGTGCCAGCAGTGAAAGGACCTCCGGCGGGAGCTCCTACGAGCAGTACTTC
TRBV11-2	TRBJ2-7	TRBD2	-	CASTPGGESSYEQYF	TGTGCCAGCACCCCGGGGGGGGAGAGCTCCTACGAGCAGTACTTC
TRBV27	TRBJ2-7	TRBD1	-	CASSSPGQNSYEQYF	TGTGCCAGCAGTTCTCCGGGACAGAACTCCTACGAGCAGTACTTC
TRBV6-5	TRBJ2-7	TRBD1	once	CASSQQGGLAYEQYF	TGTGCCAGCAGTCAACAGGGGGGCCTGGCCTACGAGCAGTACTTC
TRBV11-3	TRBJ2-1	TRBD2	-	CASSSRGAGGHEQFF	TGTGCCAGCAGCTCCCGGGGAGCGGGAGGCCATGAGCAGTTCTTC
TRBV6-5	TRBJ1-2	TRBD1	-	CASSQGTGGGYGYTF	TGTGCCAGCAGTCAAGGGACAGGGGGCGGGTATGGCTACACCTTC
TRBV11-2	TRBJ2-7	TRBD1	once	CASSYQRDRGSEQYF	TGTGCCAGCAGCTACCAGCGGGACAGGGGCTCCGAGCAGTACTTC
TRBV6-6	TRBJ2-4	-	-	CASSSLRAKNIQYF	TGTGCCAGCAGCTCCCTCAGAGCCAAAAACATTCAGTACTTC
TRBV5-5	TRBJ2-2	-	-	CASSPLIARDTGELFF	TGTGCCAGCAGCCCACTGATTGCCCGGGACACCGGGGAGCTGTTTTTT
TRBV11-3	TRBJ2-1	-	-	CASSVQQGSYNEQFF	TGTGCCAGCAGCGTACAACAGGGTTCCTACAATGAGCAGTTCTTC
TRBV7-9	TRBJ2-4	TRBD2	few	CASGLAGDNIQYF	TGTGCCAGCGGGCTAGCGGGAGACAACATTCAGTACTTC
TRBV29-1	TRBJ1-1	TRBD1	-	CSVTGELSSTEAFF	TGCAGCGTGACAGGGGAACTTTCCAGCACTGAAGCTTTCTTT
TRBV5-1	TRBJ2-1	TRBD2	-	CASSLGTSGMSSYNEQFF	TGCGCCAGCAGCTTGGGGACTAGCGGGATGAGCTCCTACAATGAGCAGTTCTTC
TRBV7-8	TRBJ2-4	-	-	CASSSWKTRDIQYF	TGTGCCAGCAGCTCGTGGAAGACTAGGGACATTCAGTACTTC
TRBV5-1	TRBJ1-2	-	few	CASSPNTGLYGYTF	TGCGCCAGCAGCCCAAACACAGGGTTGTATGGCTACACCTTC
TRBV6-5	TRBJ2-7	TRBD1	-	CASSSGQGFALEQYF	TGTGCCAGCAGTTCCGGACAGGGTTTCGCTCTCGAGCAGTACTTC
TRBV5-1	TRBJ2-4	TRBD2	-	CASSFSGTGNIQYF	TGCGCCAGCAGCTTCAGCGGGACTGGAAACATTCAGTACTTC
TRBV7-2	TRBJ1-4	-	once	CASSLAARAYEKLFF	TGTGCCAGCAGCTTAGCGGCCAGGGCTTATGAAAAACTGTTTTTT
TRBV10-3	TRBJ1-1	-	-	CAISAGEKAFF	TGTGCCATCAGTGCGGGTGAAAAGGCTTTCTTT
TRBV5-1	TRBJ2-1	-	-	CASSQILHVNNEQFF	TGCGCCAGCAGCCAAATATTACATGTCAACAATGAGCAGTTCTTC
TRBV5-1	TRBJ2-7	-	-	CASSSSGYEQYF	TGCGCCAGCAGCTCATCAGGGTACGAGCAGTACTTC
TRBV11-2	TRBJ2-3	-	once	CASSSYSDTQYF	TGTGCCAGCAGCTCCTATTCAGATACGCAGTATTTT
TRBV5-1	TRBJ2-6	-	-	CASSLPGNSGANVLTF	TGCGCCAGCAGCTTACCAGGAAACTCTGGGGCCAACGTCCTGACTTTC
TRBV19	TRBJ2-7	TRBD2	-	CASSPGLASEQYF	TGTGCCAGTAGTCCTGGACTAGCGTCCGAGCAGTACTTC
TRBV11-2	TRBJ1-1	-	-	CASSFSGSAEAFF	TGTGCCAGCAGCTTCTCCGGGTCCGCTGAAGCTTTCTTT
TRBV5-1	TRBJ2-7	TRBD2	-	CASSDPGRPYEQYF	TGCGCCAGCAGCGACCCCGGGAGGCCCTACGAGCAGTACTTC
TRBV6-6	TRBJ1-5	-	-	CASSNPENNQPQHF	TGTGCCAGCAGTAACCCGGAGAACAATCAGCCCCAGCATTTT
TRBV25-1	TRBJ1-5	TRBD1	few	CASSPGTGNQPQHF	TGTGCCAGCAGTCCCGGGACAGGGAATCAGCCCCAGCATTTT
TRBV30	TRBJ1-4	TRBD1	-	CAWSVSGGEKLFF	TGTGCCTGGAGTGTTTCAGGGGGTGAAAAACTGTTTTTT
TRBV7-9	TRBJ1-4	TRBD1	-	CSSSPPTGWHEKLFF	TGTTCCAGCAGCCCCCCGACAGGGTGGCATGAAAAACTGTTTTTT
TRBV10-3	TRBJ2-5	TRBD2	-	CAISAGLAEETQYF	TGTGCCATCAGTGCTGGACTAGCGGAAGAGACCCAGTACTTC
TRBV9	TRBJ2-1	-	-	CASTVQGSSYNEQFF	TGTGCCAGCACCGTACAGGGAAGCTCCTACAATGAGCAGTTCTTC
TRBV6-1	TRBJ2-3	-	-	CASSVADTQYF	TGTGCCAGCAGTGTAGCAGATACGCAGTATTTT
TRBV12-1	TRBJ2-3	-	-	CASSFSRLTDTQYF	TGTGCCAGCAGCTTTTCGCGATTAACAGATACGCAGTATTTT
TRBV11-3	TRBJ2-1	-	once	CASSLGGVWQEVF	TGTGCCAGCAGCTTAGGGGGGGTCTGGCAAGAAGTCTTC
TRBV5-1	TRBJ2-7	TRBD1	-	CASGASGQGVYEQYF	TGCGCCAGCGGCGCGTCGGGACAGGGGGTCTACGAGCAGTACTTC
TRBV7-9	TRBJ1-4	TRBD1	-	CSSSRQGVEKLFF	TGTTCCAGCTCGAGGCAGGGGGTCGAAAAACTGTTTTTT
TRBV4-2	TRBJ2-5	TRBD1	-	CASTPAGGLGETQYF	TGTGCCAGCACCCCGGCAGGGGGCTTAGGAGAGACCCAGTACTTC
TRBV5-4	TRBJ2-5	TRBD1	-	CASSLGDRGRGTQYF	TGTGCCAGCAGCCTGGGGGACAGGGGGCGAGGGACCCAGTACTTC
TRBV4-1	TRBJ2-7	-	-	CASSQDTNRGRPYEQYF	TGCGCCAGCAGCCAAGATACGAATCGCGGCCGCCCCTACGAACAGTACTTC
TRBV13	TRBJ2-1	-	-	CASSLRFGGNEQFF	TGTGCCAGCAGCTTAAGGTTCGGAGGCAATGAGCAGTTCTTC
TRBV28	TRBJ2-6	-	-	CASSLSGSGANVLTF	TGTGCCAGCAGTCTCTCGGGATCTGGGGCCAACGTCCTGACTTTC
TRBV20-1	TRBJ1-1	TRBD1	-	CSLQGQTEAFF	TGCAGCTTACAGGGGCAGACTGAAGCTTTCTTT
TRBV5-1	TRBJ2-2	-	-	CASSLGGRGAVF	TGCGCCAGCAGCTTAGGCGGACGGGGAGCTGTTTTT
TRBV7-9	TRBJ2-3	TRBD2	-	CSSSFWSGTFHTQYF	TGTTCCAGCAGCTTTTGGAGCGGGACCTTTCATACGCAGTATTTT
TRBV5-1	TRBJ2-1	-	few	CASSRTLDEQFF	TGCGCCAGCAGTAGAACGTTGGATGAGCAGTTCTTC
TRBV5-1	TRBJ2-2	-	-	CASSSDTNTGELFF	TGCGCCAGCAGCTCGGACACGAACACCGGGGAGCTGTTTTTT
TRBV28	TRBJ2-1	-	once	CASSLPGPYNEQFF	TGTGCCAGCAGTTTACCGGGTCCCTACAATGAGCAGTTCTTC